Each of the 19 T cell receptor beta chains below was sequenced from the same sample in a study of blood T cells in healthy people across ages. Next came a second PCR, run for about 7 to 12 cycles, which used a sample-barcoded 5' primer along with a J-beta primer mix. TCRdb ran MiXCR on the 5' RACE reads and lists one entry per CDR3 protein. The profile shows about 680,000 distinct CDR3 sequences, 45% to 50% of them singletons. The specimen sequenced was blood. The source of these receptors is a woman aged 55-70 years in good health.

The chain joins TRBV7-2 to TRBJ2-7; unclear D gene. Germline V lookup: CDR1 SGHTA, CDR2 FQGNSA. This CDR3 spans 12 amino acids. Trimming took 5 bases from V and 4 from J, leaving 9 bases between them. The CDR3 coding sequence is TGTGCCAGCAGCCGAGTCATGTACGAGCAGTACTTC. It yields the protein CASSRVMYEQYF.

With respect to this clonotype: One end of the junction fails to match germline, which may point to a read error. The rearrangement uses TRBV7-2 and TRBJ2-2; 7 bases line up with TRBD2. The CDR3 runs to 11 residues. Germline CDR1 and CDR2: SGHTA and FQGNSA. CDR3 bases: TGTGCCAGCAGGACAAGCGGGAAGCTGTTTTTT. As protein: CASRTSGKLFF.

J is TRBJ1-1 and V is TRBV28, with TRBD1 identical over 8 bases. V was clipped by 8 bases and J by 0 bases; unmatched bases: 8. Germline lookup yields CDR1 MDHEN and CDR2 SYDVKM. The CDR3 totals 15 residues. The CDR3 loop is CASEKQGAMNTEAFF. The CDR3 bases are TGTGCCAGCGAAAAGCAGGGGGCGATGAACACTGAAGCTTTCTTT.

This clonotype was seen more than once but under ten times. The chain employs TRBV7-2 and TRBJ2-5, with D perhaps assigned TRBD1 or TRBD2 (5 bases each). V gave up 5 bases and J gave up 3 bases, with 16 bases separating them. This CDR3 has 15 residues. Germline loops: CDR1 SGHTA, CDR2 FQGNSA. The CDR3 spells CASSPQGRAKETQYF. CDR3 sequence (DNA): TGTGCCAGCAGCCCCCAGGGACGCGCGAAAGAGACCCAGTACTTC.

The chain uses TRBV4-1 and TRBJ2-5, with D tentatively TRBD2 (5 bases). This CDR3 is built from 14 residues. Germline V CDR1 and CDR2: MGHRA, YSYEKL. Trimming pared 5 bases from V and 11 bases from J, leaving 21 bases between. The CDR3: CASSLTREAGEQYF. The CDR3 DNA reads TGCGCCAGCAGCTTAACCCGGGAAGCTGGAGAGCAGTACTTC.

This chain uses TRBV9 with TRBJ2-7; D unclear. This CDR3 is built from 16 residues. V lost 2 bases and J 2 bases, leaving 17 bases between the germline ends. From germline, CDR1 is SGDLS and CDR2 YYNGEE. This chain's CDR3 is CASSVGWANTAYEQYF. CDR3 DNA: TGTGCCAGCAGCGTTGGTTGGGCGAATACCGCCTACGAGCAGTACTTC. Full variable domain (outside the CDR3, taken from reference TRBV9 and TRBJ2-7): DSGVTQTPKHLITATGQRVTLRCSPRSGDLSVYWYQQSLDQGLQFLIQYYNGEERAKGNILERFSAQQFPDLHSELNLSSLELGDSALYFCASSVGWANTAYEQYFGPGTRLTVT.

This clonotype was detected a few times. This chain links TRBV4-3 with TRBJ1-1; a possible D gene is TRBD1 (6 bases). V was trimmed by 5 bases and J by 10 bases, leaving 17 bases between them. Looked up from germline, CDR1 is LGHNA and CDR2 is YSLEER. The length of the CDR3 is 13 residues. This CDR3 reads CASSKFRGGGAFF. In DNA, the CDR3 is TGCGCCAGCAGCAAATTCAGGGGCGGGGGAGCTTTCTTT.

Comments on this clonotype: It is unclear where the CDR3 begins or ends on the DNA, so no DNA is shown, and the CDR3 is as TCRdb lists it. The rearrangement links TRBV19 to TRBJ2-5; no DNA check was done on the table's D call, TRBD1. The length of the CDR3 is 16 amino acids, counting both ends. Germline V gene data show CDR1 as LNHDA and CDR2 as SQIVND (reference sequence). The CDR3 sequence: CATSRRFRARGKTQYF.

Worth noting for this clonotype: The junction differs from germline at one of its ends, possibly a read error. The V call is TRBV6-5, the J call TRBJ2-1; TRBD1 agrees at 8 bases. Germline values: CDR1 MNHEY, CDR2 SVGAGI. The CDR3 covers 13 residues. The CDR3 is CACSDSGGNEQFF. CDR3 DNA sequence: TGTGCCTGCAGTGACTCAGGGGGCAATGAACAGTTCTTC.

The chain couples TRBV7-2 to TRBJ2-1; the match to TRBD2 covers 9 bases. CDR1 is SGHTA and CDR2 is FQGNSA in the germline V gene. V lost 1 base to trimming and J lost 11 bases; unmatched junction nucleotides: 9. This CDR3 spans 15 amino acids. The CDR3 DNA sequence: TGTGCCAGCAGCTTAGAAACTAGCGGGCCCGCGCAGCAGTTCTTC. It codes for CASSLETSGPAQQFF.

This clonotype was observed a handful of times. The chain joins TRBV18 to TRBJ1-2; D is unresolved. Per germline, CDR1 KGHSH and CDR2 LQKENI. V lost 4 bases and J 5 bases, leaving 17 bases between the germline ends. CDR3 length: 15 amino acids. The DNA of the CDR3 is TGTGCCAGCTCACTCAACGACCCAGCGATATATGGCTACACCTTC. Residues: CASSLNDPAIYGYTF.

This clonotype was seen more than once but under ten times. The V call is TRBV6-5, the J call TRBJ1-4; 7 nucleotides match TRBD1. Trimming at V came to 2 bases and at J to 8 bases, leaving 8 bases not matched to a gene. The CDR3 spans 15 residues. CDR1 MNHEY and CDR2 SVGAGI come from the germline V gene. CDR3 residues: CASSYHTGEGEKLFF. CDR3 in DNA: TGTGCCAGCAGTTACCACACAGGGGAGGGCGAAAAACTGTTTTTT.

The chain joins TRBV9 to TRBJ2-5; 10 bases are shared with TRBD2. The end of the DNA is better explained by TRBJ2-7, so the J call may be wrong. Germline V CDR1 and CDR2: SGDLS, YYNGEE. The CDR3 length is 15 residues. The DNA of the CDR3 is TGTGCCAGCAGCGCCCAGGGACTAGCGTTGAGCGAGCAGTACTTC. Its protein product is CASSAQGLALSEQYF.

The chain employs TRBV5-6 and TRBJ2-5, with D perhaps matching TRBD2 (5 bases). CDR1 and CDR2 (germline): SGHDT, YYEEEE. The length of the CDR3 is 15 residues. Deletions cut 1 base from V and 1 base from J, with 11 bases between. CDR3 region: CASSLMRLLQETQYF. The CDR3 bases are TGTGCCAGCAGCTTGATGAGACTACTCCAAGAGACCCAGTACTTC. The entire variable domain, with the rest obtained from reference TRBV5-6 and TRBJ2-5, is as follows: DAGVTQSPTHLIKTRGQQVTLRCSPKSGHDTVSWYQQALGQGPQFIFQYYEEEERQRGNFPDRFSGHQFPNYSSELNVNALLLGDSALYLCASSLMRLLQETQYFGPGTRLLVL.

The chain recombines TRBV7-2 with TRBJ1-4; D is uncertain. The V and J ends lost 2 bases and 6 bases respectively, with 7 bases between them. Germline loops: CDR1 SGHTA, CDR2 FQGNSA. The CDR3 has 13 residues. Written as DNA, the CDR3 is TGTGCCAGCAGCTTACGGGATTATGAAAAACTGTTTTTT. This encodes CASSLRDYEKLFF.

The genes are TRBV20-1 and TRBJ2-5; possible D gene TRBD2, 6 bases. The CDR3 loop spans 16 amino acids. V was cut by 8 bases and J by 4 bases, with 26 bases left in between. Germline values: CDR1 DFQATT, CDR2 SNEGSKA (reference sequence). CDR3 region: CSRLGSAFWGGETQYF. In DNA, the CDR3 is TGCAGTAGGCTAGGCTCAGCTTTCTGGGGAGGAGAGACCCAGTACTTC.

This chain connects TRBV20-1 to TRBJ2-3, with 10 nucleotides matching TRBD2. Germline CDR1 and CDR2: DFQATT and SNEGSKA (reference sequence). J gave up 2 bases and V 1 base, and 9 bases lay outside the gene matches. The CDR3 has 17 residues. The CDR3 DNA reads as TGCAGTGCTAGAGGTTCGGTAACTAGCGGGATCACAGATACGCAGTATTTT. This sequence encodes CSARGSVTSGITDTQYF.

This clonotype has only one observation. The chain links TRBV20-1 to TRBJ2-4; D uncertain. The J call may be wrong; the DNA end is better matched by TRBJ2-7. The CDR3 is 14 amino acids. CDR1 is DFQATT and CDR2 is SNEGSKA in the germline V gene (reference sequence). CDR3 in DNA: TGCAGTGCTAGACTTCCCGGGCAGAGCTACGAGCAGTACTTC. Translating gives CSARLPGQSYEQYF.

There are a few counts of this clonotype. The chain is built from TRBV7-2 and TRBJ1-1, with 10 bases fitting TRBD1. The CDR3 has 15 amino acids. CDR1 is SGHTA and CDR2 is FQGNSA in the germline V gene. V was clipped by 5 bases and J by 7 bases; unmatched bases: 10. The CDR3 sequence is CASSRDRGGPNEAFF. CDR3 in DNA: TGTGCCAGCAGCCGGGACAGGGGTGGACCGAATGAAGCTTTCTTT.